This T cell receptor beta chain was identified during a study of cytomegalovirus exposure and HLA in healthy donors. About the research overall: Within the Caucasian-associated ancestry cluster were 65% to 85% of the approximately 390 genotyped donors.

The study, taken as a whole, reports: Rarity characterized most TCR sequences, yet some public TCRs appeared in many donors. Earlier analysis found most TCR beta V segments productive about 87% or about 30% of the time. Reportedly, HLA-A and HLA-B alleles of most subjects were accurately predicted from TCR beta.

It was with 60 Vbeta and 13 Jbeta primers that the PCR ran. TCRdb's table, derived via immunoSEQ multiplex PCR, lists solely in-frame clones and lacks some. The sample consists of about 170,000 clones, about 79% of them appearing once. This clone was detected a few times. The target antigen is unknown. This CDR3 contains 14 residues. Trimming removed 6 bases at V and 3 bases at J, with 15 bases between. The germline V gene has CDR1 MDHEN and CDR2 SYDVKM. The chain carries TRBV28 and TRBJ2-7, with D perhaps matching TRBD1 (7 bases). The sequencing sample was made of PBMCs. The TCR sequence derives from a woman aged 45-60 years in good health and CMV-seronegative. DNA of the CDR3: TGTGCCAGCAGACCAGGGGGGACAGTCTACGAGCAGTACTTC. It codes for CASRPGGTVYEQYF.